Included here is one T cell receptor beta chain sequence, with context. Participants, about 18 to 89 years old, spanned around 25 US areas. In the original processing: Reference gene primers were amplified, and this amplification served to estimate nucleated cell counts. Sequencing was performed with immunoSEQ multiplex PCR; in TCRdb, only in-frame clones are kept and a portion is missing. D and trimming come from the DNA, and the V and J calls and clone size come from that table. Here the sample spans about 240,000 clones, around 86% being singletons. This specimen comes from a study of blood T cell repertoires in COVID-19. Study overall: There were acute and convalescent COVID-19 samples, and they came from the United States, Italy and Spain. PBMCs, B-cell-depleted T cells, or T cells were the source of the cDNA or gDNA that made up the material.

This CDR3 region has 12 residues. Per the germline V gene, CDR1 is LNHDA and CDR2 is SQIVND (reference sequence). Sequenced sample: PBMCs or T cells enriched from blood (not recorded which). The J gene is TRBJ1-5, the V gene TRBV19, with TRBD1 identical over 7 bases. The receptor was derived from a woman aged 35 to 49 with acute COVID-19. For the CDR3, the DNA is TGTGCAGCAGGGGGTAGCAATCAGCCCCAGCATTTT. Translating it yields CAAGGSNQPQHF.